These 14 T cell receptor beta chains were sequenced from one sample in a study of vaccination and CD4 T cells after COVID-19. The antigens these receptors bind are not known. Sample treatment: roughly 10-day PBMC culture with coronavirus spike peptide pools or control peptides (ViraFEST assay). The Oncomine TCR Beta short-read assay sequenced DNA from cultured CD4+ T cells. TCRdb reprocessed the PCR reads with MiXCR, giving one entry per CDR3 protein. The table shows 20,000 to 25,000 distinct CDR3 sequences, with 67% occurring only once. The sequenced sample was CD4+ T cells from blood, cultured in vitro, obtained after SARS-CoV-2 vaccination. These receptors all stem from a human donor who received a COVID-19 vaccine.

The CDR3 sequence: CASSVGGPNYGYTF. CDR3 DNA: TGTGCCAGCAGTGTAGGGGGTCCTAACTATGGCTACACCTTC. The V call is TRBV25-1, the J call TRBJ1-2; perhaps TRBD1 as D (6 bases). CDR1 is MGHDK, CDR2 SYGVNS, per germline. The CDR3 contains 14 residues. Trimming left V 4 bases short and J 0 bases short, with 9 bases between.

The chain combines TRBV19 with TRBJ1-4, with TRBD1 identical over 10 bases. V lost 4 bases, J lost 6 bases, and 11 bases stayed unmatched. The CDR3 is 17 amino acids. CDR1 LNHDA and CDR2 SQIVND come from the germline V gene (reference sequence). The CDR3 coding sequence is TGTGCCAGTAGTACTCTTCCGGGACAGGGGATTTATGAAAAACTGTTTTTT. Translated: CASSTLPGQGIYEKLFF.

The V gene is TRBV28, the J gene TRBJ1-5; the D is unclear. Germline V gives CDR1 MDHEN, CDR2 SYDVKM. CDR3 length: 13 residues. V lost 5 bases, J lost 5 bases, and 10 bases lay in between. For the CDR3, the DNA is TGTGCCAGCAGTCTGGAGTACTATCAGCCCCAGCATTTT. Protein product: CASSLEYYQPQHF.

Only a few counts were recorded for this clonotype. The chain employs TRBV10-1 and TRBJ1-1, with TRBD1 as a possible D gene (6 bases). The germline CDR1 and CDR2 sequences are WNHNN and SYGVQD (reference sequence). There are 14 residues in the CDR3. V lost 8 bases and J lost 0, with 13 bases in between. DNA of the CDR3: TGCGCCAGCTCCAAGGGGGGGATGAACACTGAAGCTTTCTTT. Amino acid sequence: CASSKGGMNTEAFF.

V gene TRBV20-1 combines with J gene TRBJ2-7, with 9 bases fitting TRBD1. Unmatched junction bases numbered 9, after V lost 3 bases and J lost 3 bases. This CDR3 has 15 amino acids. Germline lookup yields CDR1 DFQATT and CDR2 SNEGSKA (reference sequence). The chain's CDR3 is CSARTSGQGLYEQYF. CDR3 nucleotides: TGCAGTGCTAGGACTTCGGGACAGGGCCTCTACGAGCAGTACTTC.

This chain links TRBV7-9 with TRBJ1-4, with D tentatively TRBD1 (5 bases). CDR1 and CDR2 from the germline V gene are SEHNR and FQNEAQ (reference sequence). The CDR3 loop spans 15 amino acids. The V end lost 5 bases, the J end lost 7 bases, and 17 bases lay between the germline ends. The CDR3 nucleotides are TGTGCCAGCAGCCCAAGGACCCCGAGGGGTGAAAAACTGTTTTTT. Residues: CASSPRTPRGEKLFF.

V is TRBV10-3 and J is TRBJ1-2, with D unresolved. CDR1 is ENHRY, CDR2 SYGVKD, per germline. V lost 1 base and J lost 11, with 11 bases in between. The CDR3 totals 12 residues. In DNA, the CDR3 is TGTGCCATCAGTGAGTTGAAGGGAGTATACACCTTC. As protein: CAISELKGVYTF.

The chain joins TRBV6-1 to TRBJ1-5; TRBD1 aligns across 10 bases. The CDR3 length is 18 residues. Trimming removed 7 bases from V and 2 bases from J; junction bases left unmatched: 14. CDR1 is MNHNS, CDR2 SASEGT, per germline. CDR3 sequence reads: CASKLIIPGTGGNQPQHF. The CDR3 DNA sequence: TGTGCCAGCAAACTCATCATCCCCGGGACAGGGGGCAATCAGCCCCAGCATTTT.

V usage is TRBV29-1 and J usage is TRBJ1-2, with 8 bases matching TRBD1. The CDR3 consists of 14 residues. J lost 7 bases, V lost 0 bases, and 7 bases had no gene match. The germline V gene encodes CDR1 SQVTM and CDR2 ANQGSEA. Here the CDR3 reads CSVEDRTGKVGYTF. The CDR3 DNA reads as TGCAGCGTTGAAGACAGGACAGGGAAGGTTGGCTACACCTTC.

V and J are TRBV20-1 and TRBJ2-7, with TRBD2 identical over 16 bases. Germline trimming cut 6 bases from V and 2 bases from J; bases unmatched to any gene: 10. There are 17 residues in the CDR3. Per the germline V gene, CDR1 is DFQATT and CDR2 is SNEGSKA (reference sequence). The CDR3 is CSAIPGLAGGSPYEQYF. CDR3 DNA sequence: TGCAGTGCCATACCGGGACTAGCGGGGGGGAGCCCCTACGAGCAGTACTTC.

The chain carries TRBV6-1 and TRBJ1-5; 10 bases are shared with TRBD1. The CDR3 is 14 amino acids. J lost 6 bases, V lost 6 bases, and 5 bases had no gene match. Germline loops: CDR1 MNHNS, CDR2 SASEGT. CDR3 DNA: TGTGCCAGCAGCACGGACAGGGGGGTTCAGCCCCAGCATTTT. This translates into CASSTDRGVQPQHF.

The chain links TRBV12-3 or TRBV12-4 to TRBJ1-5; perhaps TRBD1 as D (6 bases). The ends were cut back, 1 base at V and 7 bases at J, with 20 bases in the middle. The CDR3 runs 17 residues. CDR3 in amino acids: CASSLGADTGSRQPQHF. In DNA form, the CDR3 reads TGTGCCAGCAGTTTAGGGGCGGACACAGGGAGCAGGCAGCCCCAGCATTTT.

As to this clonotype: This CDR3 is missing its conserved last phenylalanine or tryptophan, likely due to a read error. The CDR3, as DNA: TGTGCCAGCAGTTTAAGAGGGGGGAGCTATGGCTACACCCTC. Encoded protein: CASSLRGGSYGYTL. The J gene is TRBJ1-2, the V gene TRBV27, with D possibly matching TRBD1 (6 bases). Trimming cost V 2 bases and J 4 bases, with 11 bases left between them. The CDR3 loop spans 14 amino acids. In germline, CDR1 is MNHEY, CDR2 SMNVEV (reference sequence).

This clonotype has only a few counts. The V gene is TRBV7-6, the J gene TRBJ2-2; D ambiguous. CDR1 and CDR2 from the germline V gene are SGHVS and FNYEAQ. This CDR3 is built from 16 residues. V was shortened by 0 bases and J by 0 bases, with 8 bases between the two germline ends. CDR3 sequence reads: CASSLAAATNTGELFF. The CDR3 bases are TGTGCCAGCAGCTTAGCGGCAGCTACGAACACCGGGGAGCTGTTTTTT.